This T cell receptor (beta chain) was sequenced during a study of CXCR3-negative and CXCR3-positive naive CD8 T cells. General study points: Hydrophobicity of TRB CDR3s was greater in CXCR3-positive naive cells than in CXCR3-negative naive cells. PBMCs showed partially decreased CXCR3 expression after cryopreservation, and most assays used fresh PBMCs.

With UMI labels, 5' RACE was used to prepare the TRB cDNA libraries. Reprocessing the 5' RACE reads, TCRdb reports a single entry for every CDR3 protein and omits DNA. Its table records some 6,000 distinct CDR3 sequences. This clonotype is called medium-sized (0.01 to 0.1%) based on its frequency. Its antigen is unidentified. Naive CD8+ T cells showed CD45RO-CCR7+CD27+CD95-. The CDR3 has 14 residues. This TCR came from a human donor in good health. Some clones in this sample may be carry-over from other donors' samples. V and J are TRBV12-3 or TRBV12-4 and TRBJ2-1; TCRdb names TRBD2, which stays unverified in the absence of DNA. Sequencing was performed on naive CXCR3- CD8+ T cells from blood. The subset denotes: CD45RO-CCR7+CD27+CD95- naive CD8+ T cells lacking CXCR3 (TNR3-). The CDR3 reads CASRKRIDFNEQFF.